The clone carrying this T cell receptor beta chain was observed once. Its antigen remains unknown. Sequenced by immunoSEQ multiplex PCR; TCRdb stores in-frame clones only, minus some. The table lists around 50,000 clones, around 76% of them singletons, with about 12% in the top ten. This CDR3 has 14 residues. Germline V gene data show CDR1 as SGHNT and CDR2 as YYREEE (reference sequence). V dropped 4 bases and J dropped 1; count of bases not matched to a gene: 2. The data are from a study of PD-1 blockade in classical Hodgkin lymphoma. Overall study findings and caveats: Exclusion was applied to patients who started nivolumab under 1 year after ASCT. In CD4+ cells, TCR diversity went up significantly by C4D1, but in CD8+ cells it did not. For complete responders, baseline diversity was comparable to that of newly diagnosed patients.

Time point given: cycle 4 day 1 (C4D1), after 5 to 7 weeks of nivolumab. Every patient relapsed after autologous stem cell transplantation, and brentuximab vedotin exposure varied. The clonotype originates from a human donor with classical Hodgkin lymphoma. J is TRBJ2-5 and V is TRBV5-4, with 9 bases lining up with TRBD2. The material was peripheral blood mononuclear cells (PBMCs), obtained before the fourth cycle of nivolumab. CDR3 loop: CASSRGRAQETQYF. The CDR3 coding sequence is TGTGCCAGCAGCCGCGGGAGGGCCCAAGAGACCCAGTACTTC.